The 3 T cell receptor beta chains given below trace back to one sample, sequenced in a study of beta chain features in type 1 diabetes. The isolated RNA, all of it, was reverse transcribed, so expressed TCRB transcripts were what got sequenced. Sequenced by immunoSEQ multiplex PCR; TCRdb stores in-frame clones only, minus some. The top ten clones hold around 0.44% of a sample with about 340,000 clones, less than 9.5% of them seen once. What was sequenced was central memory CD4+ T cells from blood. The receptor source for this set is a woman aged 18-30 years in good health.

This clone was seen more than once but under ten times. This chain uses TRBV11-2 with TRBJ2-1; D possibly corresponds to TRBD1 (5 bases). Germline CDR1 is SGHAT and CDR2 is FQNNGV. This CDR3 region has 14 residues. V was trimmed by 6 bases and J by 2 bases, leaving 11 bases between them. As DNA, the CDR3 is TGTGCCAGCAGTCCGGACACGACCTACAATGAGCAGTTCTTC. Amino acids: CASSPDTTYNEQFF.

This clone was seen only a few times. The chain combines TRBV10-3 with TRBJ2-2; D remains ambiguous. The CDR3 has 14 amino acids. Germline CDR1 ENHRY, CDR2 SYGVKD. Trimming stripped 0 bases from V and 1 base from J, with 3 bases between. CDR3: CAISESQNTGELFF. CDR3 DNA sequence: TGTGCCATCAGTGAGTCCCAGAACACCGGGGAGCTGTTTTTT.

The chain carries TRBV10-3 and TRBJ2-7; a weak D match, TRBD2 (6 bases). CDR1 and CDR2 (germline): ENHRY, SYGVKD. Trimming took off 5 bases at V and 2 bases at J, with 13 bases between the two ends. The CDR3 runs to 14 residues. In DNA form, the CDR3 reads TGTGCCATCAGTTTAGCGGTAACAGCCTACGAGCAGTACTTC. Protein: CAISLAVTAYEQYF.